The clone carrying this T cell receptor beta chain occurred a few times. This CDR3 spans 14 amino acids. V was trimmed by 6 bases and J by 6 bases, leaving 14 bases between them. In germline, CDR1 is WSHSY, CDR2 SAAADI. This sample is part of a study of blood T cells in healthy people across ages. It was with a sample-barcoded 5' primer and a J-beta primer mix that a second PCR of roughly 6 to 11 cycles was run. Each cDNA molecule was tagged by a template-switch adaptor that had 12 random nucleotides. Each CDR3 protein gets one entry after TCRdb re-called the 5' RACE reads with MiXCR. Among roughly 550,000 distinct CDR3 sequences listed, 24% were seen once. Donors were systemically healthy Caucasian individuals from Russia aged roughly 6 to 100 years. Per sample, no less than 5.5 micrograms of total RNA were extracted. Separately, the same data were catalogued under a study of T cells of mothers and their children.

V gene TRBV10-2 combines with J gene TRBJ2-2; the D gene is possibly TRBD2 (5 bases). This TCR came from a boy younger than 18 in good health. The sequenced sample consisted of blood. The CDR3 sequence: CASRQTTGSGELFF. In DNA, the CDR3 is TGCGCCAGCAGGCAAACAACGGGGTCCGGGGAGCTGTTTTTT.